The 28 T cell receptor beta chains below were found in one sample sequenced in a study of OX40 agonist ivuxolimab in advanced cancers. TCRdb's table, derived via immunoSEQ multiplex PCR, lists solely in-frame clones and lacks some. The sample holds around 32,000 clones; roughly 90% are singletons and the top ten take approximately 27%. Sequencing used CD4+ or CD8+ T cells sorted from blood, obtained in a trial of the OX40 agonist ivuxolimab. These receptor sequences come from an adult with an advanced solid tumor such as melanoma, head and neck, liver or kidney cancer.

CDR3 nucleotide sequence: TGTGCCAGCAGGGACCTCTGGAACAATCAGCCCCAGCATTTT. Protein product: CASRDLWNNQPQHF. The chain recombines TRBV6-1 with TRBJ1-5, with D unclear. V was shortened by 6 bases and J by 3 bases, with 12 bases between the two germline ends. Germline V gene data show CDR1 as MNHNS and CDR2 as SASEGT. This CDR3 is 14 amino acids long.

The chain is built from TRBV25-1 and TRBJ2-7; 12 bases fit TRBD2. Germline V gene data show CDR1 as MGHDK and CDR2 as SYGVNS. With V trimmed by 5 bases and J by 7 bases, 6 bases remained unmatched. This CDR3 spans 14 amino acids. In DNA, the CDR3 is TGTGCCAGCAGTAGACTAGCGGGAGTTCGGGAGCAGTACTTC. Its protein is CASSRLAGVREQYF.

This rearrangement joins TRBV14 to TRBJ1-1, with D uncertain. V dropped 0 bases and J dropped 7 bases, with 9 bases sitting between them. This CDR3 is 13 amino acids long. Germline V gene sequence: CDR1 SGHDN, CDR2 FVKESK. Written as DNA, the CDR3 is TGTGCCAGCAGCCAAGATGTGGAATTTGAAGCTTTCTTT. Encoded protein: CASSQDVEFEAFF.

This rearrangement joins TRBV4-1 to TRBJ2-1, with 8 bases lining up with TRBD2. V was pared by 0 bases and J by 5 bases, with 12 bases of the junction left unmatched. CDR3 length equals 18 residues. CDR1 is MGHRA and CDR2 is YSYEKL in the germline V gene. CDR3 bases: TGCGCCAGCAGCCAAGATCTGCGGGTAGCGGGAATGGACAATGAGCAGTTCTTC. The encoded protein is CASSQDLRVAGMDNEQFF.

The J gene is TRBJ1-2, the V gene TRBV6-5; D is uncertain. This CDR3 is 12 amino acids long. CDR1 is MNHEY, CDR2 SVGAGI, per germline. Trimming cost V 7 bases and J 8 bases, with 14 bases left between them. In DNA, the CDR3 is TGTGCCAGCACCGGACCGGAGAGGGGCTACACCTTC. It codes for CASTGPERGYTF.

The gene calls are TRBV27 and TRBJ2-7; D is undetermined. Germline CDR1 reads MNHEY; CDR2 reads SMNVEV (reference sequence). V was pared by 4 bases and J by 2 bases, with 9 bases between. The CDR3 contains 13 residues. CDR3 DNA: TGTGCCAGCAGTTCAACGGTGGCCTACGAGCAGTACTTC. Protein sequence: CASSSTVAYEQYF.

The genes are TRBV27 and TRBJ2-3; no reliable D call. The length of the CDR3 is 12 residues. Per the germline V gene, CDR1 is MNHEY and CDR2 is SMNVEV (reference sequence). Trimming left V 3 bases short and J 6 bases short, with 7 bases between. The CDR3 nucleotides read TGTGCCAGCAGTTTCCTAGGGGATACGCAGTATTTT. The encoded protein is CASSFLGDTQYF.

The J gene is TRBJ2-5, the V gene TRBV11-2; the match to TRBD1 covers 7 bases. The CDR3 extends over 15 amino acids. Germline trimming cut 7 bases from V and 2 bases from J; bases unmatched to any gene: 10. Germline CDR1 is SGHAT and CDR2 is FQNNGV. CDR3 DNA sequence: TGTGCCAGCACCCAAGTGGGGACAGTACAAGAGACCCAGTACTTC. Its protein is CASTQVGTVQETQYF.

The CDR3 sequence: CASSLYGQGDTEAFF. Here the CDR3 DNA reads TGTGCCAGCAGCTTATACGGTCAGGGAGACACTGAAGCTTTCTTT. The J gene is TRBJ1-1, the V gene TRBV11-3, with a weak D call TRBD1 (5 bases). CDR1 is SGHNT and CDR2 is YENEEA in the germline V gene. V lost 2 bases and J 3 bases, leaving 13 bases between the germline ends. This CDR3 has 15 amino acids. Full variable domain (outside the CDR3, taken from reference TRBV11-3 and TRBJ1-1): EAGVVQSPRYKIIEKKQPVAFWCNPISGHNTLYWYLQNLGQGPELLIRYENEEAVDDSQLPKDRFSAERLKGVDSTLKIQPAELGDSAVYLCASSLYGQGDTEAFFGQGTRLTVV.

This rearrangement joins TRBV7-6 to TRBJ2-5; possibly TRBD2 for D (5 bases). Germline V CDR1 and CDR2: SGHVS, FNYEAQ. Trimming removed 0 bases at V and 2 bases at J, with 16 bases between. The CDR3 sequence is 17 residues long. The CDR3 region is CASSLASDYSEQETQYF. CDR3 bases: TGTGCCAGCAGCTTAGCCTCAGACTATTCAGAACAAGAGACCCAGTACTTC.

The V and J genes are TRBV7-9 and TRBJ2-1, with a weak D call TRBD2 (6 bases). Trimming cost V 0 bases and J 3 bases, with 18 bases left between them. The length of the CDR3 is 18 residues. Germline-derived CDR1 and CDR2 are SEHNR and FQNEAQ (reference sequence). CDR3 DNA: TGTGCCAGCAGCTTAGCGGGAAGGCGGCTAGCGAGCTACAATGAGCAGTTCTTC. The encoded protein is CASSLAGRRLASYNEQFF.

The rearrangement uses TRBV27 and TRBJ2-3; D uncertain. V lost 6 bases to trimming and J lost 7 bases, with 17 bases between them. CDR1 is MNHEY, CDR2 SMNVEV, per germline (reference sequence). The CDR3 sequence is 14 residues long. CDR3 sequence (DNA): TGTGCCAGCAGCTCGTTGACTCCGGTGAATACGCAGTATTTT. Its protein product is CASSSLTPVNTQYF.

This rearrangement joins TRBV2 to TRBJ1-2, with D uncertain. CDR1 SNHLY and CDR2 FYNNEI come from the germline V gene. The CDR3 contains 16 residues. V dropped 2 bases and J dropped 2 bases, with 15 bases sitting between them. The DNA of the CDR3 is TGTGCCAGCAGTGAAACCCCTCTGCCCTGGAACTATGGCTACACCTTC. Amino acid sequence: CASSETPLPWNYGYTF.

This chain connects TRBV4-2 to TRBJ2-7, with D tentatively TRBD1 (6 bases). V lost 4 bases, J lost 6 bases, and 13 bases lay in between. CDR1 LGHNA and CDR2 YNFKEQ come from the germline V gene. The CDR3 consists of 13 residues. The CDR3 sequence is CASSRFDRLEQYF. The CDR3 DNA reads TGTGCCAGCAGCCGCTTCGACAGGCTCGAGCAGTACTTC.

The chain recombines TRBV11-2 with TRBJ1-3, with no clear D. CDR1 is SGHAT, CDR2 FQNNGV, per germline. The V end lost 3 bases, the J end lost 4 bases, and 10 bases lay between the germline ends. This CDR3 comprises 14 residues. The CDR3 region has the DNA TGTGCCAGCAGCTTCCCGGGGTCGGGAAACACCATATATTTT. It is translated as CASSFPGSGNTIYF.

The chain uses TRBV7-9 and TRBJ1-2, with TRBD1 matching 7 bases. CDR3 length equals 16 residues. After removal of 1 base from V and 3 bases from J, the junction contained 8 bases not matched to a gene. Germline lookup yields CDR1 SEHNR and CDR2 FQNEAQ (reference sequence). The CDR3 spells CASSLVPDRADYGYTF. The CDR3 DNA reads TGTGCCAGCAGCTTAGTCCCCGACAGGGCGGACTATGGCTACACCTTC. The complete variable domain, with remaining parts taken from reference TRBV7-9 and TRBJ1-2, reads DTGVSQNPRHKITKRGQNVTFRCDPISEHNRLYWYRQTLGQGPEFLTYFQNEAQLEKSRLLSDRFSAERPKGSFSTLEIQRTEQGDSAMYLCASSLVPDRADYGYTFGSGTRLTVV.

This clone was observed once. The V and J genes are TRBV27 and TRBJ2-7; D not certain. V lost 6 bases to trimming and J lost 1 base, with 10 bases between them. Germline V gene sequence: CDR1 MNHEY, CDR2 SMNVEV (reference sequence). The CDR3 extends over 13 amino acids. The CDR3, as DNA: TGTGCCAGCAGCAAGACTTTTTCCTACGAGCAGTACTTC. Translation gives CASSKTFSYEQYF.

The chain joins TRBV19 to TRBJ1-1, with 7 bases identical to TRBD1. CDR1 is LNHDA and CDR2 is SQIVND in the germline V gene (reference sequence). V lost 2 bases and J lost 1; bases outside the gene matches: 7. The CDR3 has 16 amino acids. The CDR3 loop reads CASSIWAGGTNTEAFF. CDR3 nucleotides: TGTGCCAGTAGTATATGGGCAGGGGGGACGAACACTGAAGCTTTCTTT.

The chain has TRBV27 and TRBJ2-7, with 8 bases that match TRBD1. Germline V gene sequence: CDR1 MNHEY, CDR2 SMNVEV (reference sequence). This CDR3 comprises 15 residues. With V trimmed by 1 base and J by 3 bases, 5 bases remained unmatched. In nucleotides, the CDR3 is TGTGCCAGCAGTTTATGGCCAGGGGGCAGCTACGAGCAGTACTTC. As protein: CASSLWPGGSYEQYF.

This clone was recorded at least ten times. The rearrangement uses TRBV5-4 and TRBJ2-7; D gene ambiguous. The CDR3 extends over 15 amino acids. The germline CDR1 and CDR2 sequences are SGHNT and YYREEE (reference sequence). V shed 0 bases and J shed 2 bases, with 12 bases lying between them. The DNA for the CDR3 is TGTGCCAGCAGCTTGGGGAGCAGGTTCGCCTACGAGCAGTACTTC. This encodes CASSLGSRFAYEQYF.

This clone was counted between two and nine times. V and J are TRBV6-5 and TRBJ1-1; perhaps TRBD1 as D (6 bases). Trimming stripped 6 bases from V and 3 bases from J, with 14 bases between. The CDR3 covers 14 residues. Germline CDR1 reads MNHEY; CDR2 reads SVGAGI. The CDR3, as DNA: TGTGCCAGCAGATACACAGGGTCTGACACTGAAGCTTTCTTT. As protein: CASRYTGSDTEAFF.

In DNA, the CDR3 is TGTGCCAGCAGCGGGACAGGGGTGACAGGGGAGCTGTTTTTT. It yields the protein CASSGTGVTGELFF. V and J are TRBV28 and TRBJ2-2, with 10 nucleotides matching TRBD1. The germline CDR1 and CDR2 sequences are MDHEN and SYDVKM. V was clipped by 6 bases and J by 8 bases; unmatched bases: 6. CDR3 length: 14 residues.

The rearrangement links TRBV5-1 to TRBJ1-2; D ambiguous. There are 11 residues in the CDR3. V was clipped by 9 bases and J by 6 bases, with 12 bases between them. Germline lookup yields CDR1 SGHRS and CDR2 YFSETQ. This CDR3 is CAISTTDGYTF. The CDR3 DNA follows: TGCGCCATTTCGACAACAGATGGCTACACCTTC.

As DNA, the CDR3 is TGTGCCAGCAGTTTATCGGGGACAGGGAATGAGCAGTACTTC. The encoded protein is CASSLSGTGNEQYF. The chain has TRBV27 and TRBJ2-7; 9 nucleotides agree with TRBD1. V gave up 0 bases and J gave up 7 bases; unmatched junction bases: 4. There are 14 residues in the CDR3. Per the germline V gene, CDR1 is MNHEY and CDR2 is SMNVEV (reference sequence).

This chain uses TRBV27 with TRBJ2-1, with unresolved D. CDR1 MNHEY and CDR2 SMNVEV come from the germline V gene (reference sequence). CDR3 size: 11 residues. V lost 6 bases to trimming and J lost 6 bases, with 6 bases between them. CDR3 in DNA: TGTGCCAGCAGCACAGTCAATGAGCAGTTCTTC. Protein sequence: CASSTVNEQFF.

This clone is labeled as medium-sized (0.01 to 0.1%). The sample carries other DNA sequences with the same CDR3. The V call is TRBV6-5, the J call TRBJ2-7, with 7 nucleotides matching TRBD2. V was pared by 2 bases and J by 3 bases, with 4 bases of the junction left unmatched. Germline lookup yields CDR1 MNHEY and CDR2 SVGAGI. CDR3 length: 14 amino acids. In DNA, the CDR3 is TGTGCCAGCAGTTACGGCGGCGGGGGCTACGAGCAGTACTTC. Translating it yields CASSYGGGGYEQYF.

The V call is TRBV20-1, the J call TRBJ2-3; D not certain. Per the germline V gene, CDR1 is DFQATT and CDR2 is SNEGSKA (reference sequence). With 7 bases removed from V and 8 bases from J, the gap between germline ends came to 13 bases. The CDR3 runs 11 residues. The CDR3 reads CSVKPASTQYF. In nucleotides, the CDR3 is TGCAGTGTTAAGCCGGCCAGTACGCAGTATTTT.

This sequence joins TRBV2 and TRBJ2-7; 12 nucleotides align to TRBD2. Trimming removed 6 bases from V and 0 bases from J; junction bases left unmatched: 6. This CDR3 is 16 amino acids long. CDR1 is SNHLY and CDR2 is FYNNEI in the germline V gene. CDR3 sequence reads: CASSGTSGPSSYEQYF. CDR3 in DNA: TGTGCCAGCAGCGGGACTAGCGGGCCTAGCTCCTACGAGCAGTACTTC.